This T cell receptor beta chain comes out of a study of cytomegalovirus exposure and HLA in healthy donors. Trimming at V came to 7 bases and at J to 7 bases, leaving 10 bases not matched to a gene. This CDR3 has 15 residues. CDR1 and CDR2 (germline): MNHEY, SMNVEV (reference sequence). PCR used 60 Vbeta primers and 13 Jbeta primers. TCRdb's table, derived via immunoSEQ multiplex PCR, lists solely in-frame clones and lacks some. The sample carries around 150,000 clones, about 75% recorded once. The TCR was taken from a middle-aged woman in good health and CMV-seropositive. The chain links TRBV27 to TRBJ2-3; TRBD2 matches 11 bases. Sequenced: PBMCs. CDR3 nucleotides: TGTGCCAGCATGTCACTAGCGGGAGAGAGGTATACGCAGTATTTT. Its protein product is CASMSLAGERYTQYF.